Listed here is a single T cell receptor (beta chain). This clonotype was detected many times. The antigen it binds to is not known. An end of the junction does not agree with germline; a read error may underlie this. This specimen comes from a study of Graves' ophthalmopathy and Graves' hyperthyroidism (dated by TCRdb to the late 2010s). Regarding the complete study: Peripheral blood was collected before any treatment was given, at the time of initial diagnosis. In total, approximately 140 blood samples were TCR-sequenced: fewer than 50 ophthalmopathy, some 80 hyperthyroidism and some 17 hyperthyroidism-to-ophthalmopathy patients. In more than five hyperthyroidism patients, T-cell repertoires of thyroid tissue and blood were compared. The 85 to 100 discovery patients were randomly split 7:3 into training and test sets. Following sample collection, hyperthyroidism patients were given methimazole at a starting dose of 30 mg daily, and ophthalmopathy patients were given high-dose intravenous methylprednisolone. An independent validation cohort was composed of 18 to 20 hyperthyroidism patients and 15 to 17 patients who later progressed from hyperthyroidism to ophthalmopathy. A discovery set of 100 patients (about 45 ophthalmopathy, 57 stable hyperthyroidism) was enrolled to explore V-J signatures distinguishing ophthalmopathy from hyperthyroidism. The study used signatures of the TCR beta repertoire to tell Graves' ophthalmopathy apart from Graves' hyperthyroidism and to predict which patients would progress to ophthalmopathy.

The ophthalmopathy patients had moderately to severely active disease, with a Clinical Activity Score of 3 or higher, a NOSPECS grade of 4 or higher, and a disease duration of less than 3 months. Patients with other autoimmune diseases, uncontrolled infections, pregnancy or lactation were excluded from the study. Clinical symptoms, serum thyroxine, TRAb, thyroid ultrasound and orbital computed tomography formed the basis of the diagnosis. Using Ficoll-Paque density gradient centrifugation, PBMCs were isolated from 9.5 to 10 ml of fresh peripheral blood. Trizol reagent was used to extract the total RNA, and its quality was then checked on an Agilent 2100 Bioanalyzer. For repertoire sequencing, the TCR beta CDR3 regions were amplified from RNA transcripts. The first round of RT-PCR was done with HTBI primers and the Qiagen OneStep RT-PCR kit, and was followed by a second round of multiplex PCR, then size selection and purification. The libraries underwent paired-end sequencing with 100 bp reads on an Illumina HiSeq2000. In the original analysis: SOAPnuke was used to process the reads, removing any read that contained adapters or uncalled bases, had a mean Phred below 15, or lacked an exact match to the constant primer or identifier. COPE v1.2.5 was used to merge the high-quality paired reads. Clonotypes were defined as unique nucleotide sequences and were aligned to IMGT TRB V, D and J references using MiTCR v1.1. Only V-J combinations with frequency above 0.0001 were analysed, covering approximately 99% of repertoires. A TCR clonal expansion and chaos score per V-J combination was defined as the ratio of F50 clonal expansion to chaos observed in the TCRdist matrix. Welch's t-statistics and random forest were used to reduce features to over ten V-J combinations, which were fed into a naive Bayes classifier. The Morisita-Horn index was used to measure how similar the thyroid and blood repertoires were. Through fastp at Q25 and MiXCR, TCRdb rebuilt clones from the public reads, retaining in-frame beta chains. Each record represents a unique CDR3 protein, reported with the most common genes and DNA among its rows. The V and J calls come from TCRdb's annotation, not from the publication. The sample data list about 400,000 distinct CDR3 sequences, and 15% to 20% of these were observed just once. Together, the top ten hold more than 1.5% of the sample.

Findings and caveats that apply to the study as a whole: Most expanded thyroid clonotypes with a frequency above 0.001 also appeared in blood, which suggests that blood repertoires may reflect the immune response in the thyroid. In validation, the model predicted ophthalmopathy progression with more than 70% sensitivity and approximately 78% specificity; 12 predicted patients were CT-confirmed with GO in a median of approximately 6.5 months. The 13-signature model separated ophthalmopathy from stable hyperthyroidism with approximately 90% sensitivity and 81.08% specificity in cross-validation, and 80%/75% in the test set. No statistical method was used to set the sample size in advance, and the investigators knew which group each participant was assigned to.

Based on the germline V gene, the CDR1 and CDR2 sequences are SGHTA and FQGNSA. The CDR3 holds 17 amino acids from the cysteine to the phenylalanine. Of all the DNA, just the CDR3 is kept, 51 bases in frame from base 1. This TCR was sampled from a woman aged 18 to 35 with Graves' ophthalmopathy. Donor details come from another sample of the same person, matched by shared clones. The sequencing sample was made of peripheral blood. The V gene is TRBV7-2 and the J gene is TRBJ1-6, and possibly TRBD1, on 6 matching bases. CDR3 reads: CASSLRTGTGYRAPLRF. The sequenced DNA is TGTGCCAGCAGCTTAAGAACAGGGACCGGCTATAGAGCACCCCTCCGCTTT.